The 25 T cell receptor beta chains below were found in one sample sequenced in a study of T cell responses to AZD1222 COVID-19 vaccine. The table came from immunoSEQ multiplex PCR; TCRdb's copy has only in-frame clones and leaves some out. This sample has some 60,000 clones, with around 80% found just once. The sequenced sample was peripheral blood, obtained 28 days after the second AZD1222 dose. These receptors were collected from an adult who received the AZD1222 COVID-19 vaccine.

The chain carries TRBV15 and TRBJ1-1; D is possibly TRBD1 (5 bases). V lost 0 bases and J lost 6, with 17 bases in between. This CDR3 spans 16 amino acids. Germline V lookup: CDR1 LNHNV, CDR2 YYDKDF (reference sequence). CDR3 sequence reads: CATSRDMSPGYAEAFF. The DNA for the CDR3 is TGTGCCACCAGCAGAGACATGAGCCCAGGGTACGCTGAAGCTTTCTTT.

The rearrangement links TRBV7-6 to TRBJ2-1; 8 bases align to TRBD1. With 1 base clipped from V and 3 bases from J, the junction kept 5 bases outside the gene matches. The CDR3 is 16 amino acids. From germline, CDR1 is SGHVS and CDR2 FNYEAQ. Written as DNA, the CDR3 is TGTGCCAGCAGCTTAGTTTTGGACAGGGACTACAATGAGCAGTTCTTC. This sequence encodes CASSLVLDRDYNEQFF. Full variable domain (missing parts from reference TRBV7-6 and TRBJ2-1): GAGVSQSPRYKVTKRGQDVALRCDPISGHVSLYWYRQALGQGPEFLTYFNYEAQQDKSGLPNDRFSAERPEGSISTLTIQRTEQRDSAMYRCASSLVLDRDYNEQFFGPGTRLTVL.

In this sample, this clone turned up a few times. The chain recombines TRBV9 with TRBJ2-3, with TRBD2 matching 8 bases. The junction had 3 bases not matched to a gene; V was cut back by 2 bases and J by 4 bases. The CDR3 loop spans 14 amino acids. The V gene's germline CDR1 is SGDLS and CDR2 YYNGEE. Here the CDR3 reads CASSVGLGADTQYF. CDR3 DNA: TGTGCCAGCAGCGTGGGACTAGGTGCAGATACGCAGTATTTT.

The chain combines TRBV7-9 with TRBJ2-7, with 12 bases matching TRBD1. V dropped 6 bases and J dropped 5; count of bases not matched to a gene: 8. The CDR3 runs to 15 residues. The V gene's germline CDR1 is SEHNR and CDR2 FQNEAQ (reference sequence). This CDR3 reads CASRDPGQGAHEQYF. DNA of the CDR3: TGTGCCAGCAGGGACCCGGGACAGGGGGCCCACGAGCAGTACTTC.

The rearrangement joins TRBV6-5 to TRBJ1-4, with D hard to call. The CDR3 has 16 residues. V dropped 0 bases and J dropped 10 bases, with 18 bases sitting between them. The germline V gene encodes CDR1 MNHEY and CDR2 SVGAGI. The CDR3 protein is CASSYSATPSLSKLFF. The CDR3 DNA reads as TGTGCCAGCAGTTACTCCGCCACTCCCTCATTGTCAAAACTGTTTTTT.

This chain joins TRBV3-1 (or the pseudogene TRBV3-2) and TRBJ2-1, with D perhaps matching TRBD2 (5 bases). Deletions cut 1 base from V and 9 bases from J, with 16 bases between. The CDR3 sequence is 15 residues long. Per germline, CDR1 LGHDT and CDR2 YNNKEL (reference sequence). Written as DNA, the CDR3 is TGTGCCAGCAGCCAAGGAGGGTCGTACATGGGTGAGCAGTTCTTC. This encodes CASSQGGSYMGEQFF.

The CDR3 loop is CASSFGTRRTFF. DNA for the CDR3: TGTGCCAGCAGCTTTGGGACCCGGAGAACTTTCTTT. The chain uses TRBV11-1 and TRBJ1-1, with D tentatively TRBD1 (5 bases). V was cut by 3 bases and J by 12 bases, with 14 bases left in between. CDR1 and CDR2 (germline): SGHAT, FQDESV (reference sequence). This CDR3 contains 12 residues.

The CDR3 spells CASSFRRDRVVNTQYF. As DNA, the CDR3 is TGTGCCAGCAGCTTCCGCAGAGACAGGGTAGTTAATACGCAGTATTTT. The genes are TRBV11-2 and TRBJ2-3; TRBD1 matches at 7 bases. The CDR3 has 16 residues. Germline CDR1 and CDR2: SGHAT and FQNNGV. Trimming removed 3 bases from V and 7 bases from J; junction bases left unmatched: 13.

The J gene is TRBJ1-1, the V gene TRBV6-5; no definite D call. V was trimmed by 9 bases and J by 7 bases, leaving 12 bases between them. This CDR3 comprises 11 residues. The germline V gene has CDR1 MNHEY and CDR2 SVGAGI. The CDR3, as DNA: TGTGCCAGTGCCGGACGGAGTGAAGCTTTCTTT. It encodes CASAGRSEAFF.

The J gene is TRBJ2-1, the V gene TRBV6-5; TRBD1 aligns across 9 bases. Per the germline V gene, CDR1 is MNHEY and CDR2 is SVGAGI. V gave up 6 bases and J gave up 9 bases; unmatched junction bases: 6. The CDR3 has 13 residues. DNA of the CDR3: TGTGCCAGCAGGAGGGACAGGGCGGGTGAGCAGTTCTTC. As protein: CASRRDRAGEQFF.

This chain links TRBV28 with TRBJ2-3; unclear D gene. There are 11 residues in the CDR3. The V and J ends lost 6 bases and 1 base respectively, with 2 bases between them. The germline CDR1 and CDR2 sequences are MDHEN and SYDVKM. Written as DNA, the CDR3 is TGTGCCAGCAGGGGCACAGATACGCAGTATTTT. It codes for CASRGTDTQYF. Combining the CDR3 with reference TRBV28 and TRBJ2-3 gives the whole variable domain DVKVTQSSRYLVKRTGEKVFLECVQDMDHENMFWYRQDPGLGLRLIYFSYDVKMKEKGDIPEGYSVSREKKERFSLILESASTNQTSMYLCASRGTDTQYFGPGTRLTVL.

The chain is built from TRBV5-6 and TRBJ2-5, with 7 bases matching TRBD2. This CDR3 contains 15 residues. Germline V lookup: CDR1 SGHDT, CDR2 YYEEEE. V gave up 5 bases and J gave up 5 bases; unmatched junction bases: 12. The chain's CDR3 is CASSPTPGRVETQYF. The DNA for the CDR3 is TGTGCCAGCAGTCCGACTCCGGGGAGGGTGGAGACCCAGTACTTC.

This chain joins TRBV24-1 and TRBJ2-7; 8 nucleotides agree with TRBD1. Germline V lookup: CDR1 KGHDR, CDR2 SFDVKD. V gave up 2 bases and J gave up 1 base; unmatched junction bases: 6. The CDR3 covers 16 residues. CDR3 nucleotide sequence: TGTGCCACCAGTGATTCTCGAACAGGGGGGTCCTACGAGCAGTACTTC. Its translation is CATSDSRTGGSYEQYF.

The chain employs TRBV2 and TRBJ2-7; D may be TRBD1 (5 bases). This CDR3 has 12 amino acids. Trimming removed 6 bases from V and 4 bases from J, with 10 bases in between. Germline-derived CDR1 and CDR2 are SNHLY and FYNNEI. CDR3 sequence: CASSLQGYEQYF. The CDR3 nucleotides read TGTGCCAGCAGCCTGCAGGGTTACGAGCAGTACTTC.

The chain joins TRBV10-3 to TRBJ2-1; 7 bases line up with TRBD2. Trimming at V came to 4 bases and at J to 9 bases, leaving 9 bases not matched to a gene. Per the germline V gene, CDR1 is ENHRY and CDR2 is SYGVKD. This CDR3 contains 14 residues. CDR3 sequence reads: CAISVNGGTGEQFF. CDR3 coding DNA: TGTGCCATCAGTGTGAACGGGGGGACCGGTGAGCAGTTCTTC.

This clone appeared a single time. J is TRBJ2-7 and V is TRBV5-6, with D maybe TRBD2 (5 bases). The CDR3 totals 16 residues. Germline V gene lookup returns CDR1 SGHDT and CDR2 YYEEEE. Trimming stripped 3 bases from V and 4 bases from J, with 20 bases between. The CDR3 sequence is CASSSRVWQTSYEQYF. The DNA of the CDR3 is TGTGCCAGCAGCTCGAGGGTGTGGCAGACTTCGTACGAGCAGTACTTC.

The rearrangement joins TRBV18 to TRBJ2-5, with TRBD2 as a possible D gene (6 bases). The CDR3 runs to 15 residues. Germline CDR1 reads KGHSH; CDR2 reads LQKENI. Trimming shortened V by 0 bases and J by 1 base, and 9 bases separated the two germline ends. Here the CDR3 DNA reads TGTGCCAGCTCACCACCCTCTAGCGCCCAAGAGACCCAGTACTTC. Translated, it gives CASSPPSSAQETQYF.

The chain couples TRBV28 to TRBJ2-2; 9 bases agree with TRBD1. The CDR3 spans 17 residues. CDR1 is MDHEN and CDR2 is SYDVKM in the germline V gene. The junction had 12 bases not matched to a gene; V was cut back by 4 bases and J by 6 bases. DNA of the CDR3: TGTGCCAGCAGTTCCCCGGGACAGGGCTTAGGGGCCGGGGAGCTGTTTTTT. Translated: CASSSPGQGLGAGELFF.

The J gene is TRBJ2-1, the V gene TRBV7-8, with TRBD2 matching over 8 bases. Per the germline V gene, CDR1 is SGHVS and CDR2 is FQNEAQ. Unmatched junction bases numbered 20, after V lost 5 bases and J lost 8 bases. This CDR3 is built from 18 residues. CDR3 sequence reads: CASSVVRLWTSRLDEQFF. The DNA of the CDR3 is TGTGCCAGCAGCGTAGTCAGACTGTGGACTAGCCGACTTGATGAGCAGTTCTTC.

The chain couples TRBV7-8 to TRBJ2-3; 9 bases match TRBD1. The CDR3 is 17 residues long. Per germline, CDR1 SGHVS and CDR2 FQNEAQ. J was trimmed by 0 bases and V by 7 bases; bases with no gene match: 11. DNA for the CDR3: TGTGCCAGCAACCGAGGACAGGGGACTCGTAGCACAGATACGCAGTATTTT. Amino acids: CASNRGQGTRSTDTQYF.

The J gene is TRBJ1-5, the V gene TRBV6-5; no reliable D call. Germline CDR1 is MNHEY and CDR2 is SVGAGI. Trimming removed 2 bases at V and 0 bases at J, with 5 bases between. CDR3 size: 14 residues. This CDR3 reads CASSYVGSNQPQHF. In nucleotides, the CDR3 is TGTGCCAGCAGTTACGTCGGTAGCAATCAGCCCCAGCATTTT.

The rearrangement links TRBV6-5 to TRBJ2-1; 9 nucleotides match TRBD1. CDR1 MNHEY and CDR2 SVGAGI come from the germline V gene. Germline trimming cut 0 bases from V and 6 bases from J; bases unmatched to any gene: 3. The CDR3 has 15 residues. The CDR3 nucleotides read TGTGCCAGCAGTTACTCGGGACAGGGCCTCAATGAGCAGTTCTTC. Its protein is CASSYSGQGLNEQFF.

The chain has TRBV18 and TRBJ1-4; D is unresolved. The V end was cut by 1 base, the J end by 3 bases, with 9 bases between. The germline CDR1 and CDR2 sequences are KGHSH and LQKENI. The CDR3 has 15 residues. CDR3 in amino acids: CASSPQGSPNEKLFF. The DNA of the CDR3 is TGTGCCAGCTCACCACAGGGCAGCCCTAATGAAAAACTGTTTTTT. The variable domain in full, completed from reference TRBV18 and TRBJ1-4, reads NAGVMQNPRHLVRRRGQEARLRCSPMKGHSHVYWYRQLPEEGLKFMVYLQKENIIDESGMPKERFSAEFPKEGPSILRIQQVVRGDSAAYFCASSPQGSPNEKLFFGSGTQLSVL.

This clone was observed a single time. The V and J genes are TRBV12-3 or TRBV12-4 and TRBJ2-1; D unclear. The CDR3 contains 13 residues. Trimming stripped 4 bases from V and 10 bases from J, with 14 bases between. The CDR3 reads CASSSTALGEQFF. The CDR3 DNA sequence: TGTGCCAGCAGTTCTACCGCGCTAGGCGAGCAGTTCTTC.

The chain is built from TRBV19 and TRBJ1-1; possibly TRBD1 for D (5 bases). Germline CDR1 reads LNHDA; CDR2 reads SQIVND (reference sequence). Between the trimmed V and J ends, which lost 0 bases and 4 bases, there was a span of 12 bases. The CDR3 contains 15 residues. CDR3 loop: CASSIDHIGATEAFF. Here the CDR3 DNA reads TGTGCCAGTAGTATAGATCATATAGGGGCCACTGAAGCTTTCTTT.